Listed below are T cell receptor beta chains from one sample, sequenced in a study of T cell changes during pregnancy in multiple sclerosis. TCRdb keeps only in-frame clones here, not all; method: immunoSEQ multiplex PCR. The sample includes roughly 54,000 clones, 92% seen only once; the top ten take approximately 0.6%. Sequenced here: CD4+ T cells from peripheral blood mononuclear cells, sampled after pregnancy. These receptors all stem from a female donor with multiple sclerosis, enrolled in a pregnancy study. Both conserved end residues are part of each CDR3. A D gene is named only where the DNA matches it firmly. Rows give clone size only sometimes, using once, few, many, or a class for an expanded clone.

d_call: TRBD1
clone_size: .
v_call: TRBV5-4
j_call: TRBJ2-5
cdr3_nt: TGTGCCAGCAGCCCCACAAGGACAGGGGCGGGGGAGCAGTACTTC
cdr3_aa: CASSPTRTGAGEQYF

d_call: .
clone_size: .
v_call: TRBV6-5
j_call: TRBJ2-1
cdr3_nt: TGTGCCAGCACCCCCCTACGGGGTCAGGGGGGTGAGCAGTTCTTC
cdr3_aa: CASTPLRGQGGEQFF

d_call: .
clone_size: .
v_call: TRBV6-1
j_call: TRBJ1-2
cdr3_nt: TGTGCCAGCAGTGAAGACGGGGTCAGTTATGGCTACACCTTC
cdr3_aa: CASSEDGVSYGYTF

d_call: .
clone_size: .
v_call: TRBV18
j_call: TRBJ2-3
cdr3_nt: TGTGCCAGCTCACGGGCAATCATTAGCGGAAGCACAGATACGCAGTATTTT
cdr3_aa: CASSRAIISGSTDTQYF

d_call: .
clone_size: once
v_call: TRBV11-2
j_call: TRBJ2-3
cdr3_nt: TGTGCCAGCAGCTTCCAGGGGACGCACACAGATACGCAGTATTTT
cdr3_aa: CASSFQGTHTDTQYF

d_call: .
clone_size: .
v_call: TRBV10-3
j_call: TRBJ1-6
cdr3_nt: TGTGCCATCAGGGCGGACAGTTATAATTCACCCCTCCACTTT
cdr3_aa: CAIRADSYNSPLHF

d_call: .
clone_size: .
v_call: TRBV4-2
j_call: TRBJ1-6
cdr3_nt: TGTGCCAGCAGCCAAGCAACAGGAGATAATTCACCCCTCCACTTT
cdr3_aa: CASSQATGDNSPLHF

d_call: TRBD2
clone_size: .
v_call: TRBV7-9
j_call: TRBJ2-1
cdr3_nt: TGTGCCAGCAGCCGCGGACTAGCGGGGGGATACAATGAGCAGTTCTTC
cdr3_aa: CASSRGLAGGYNEQFF

d_call: TRBD1
clone_size: .
v_call: TRBV7-6
j_call: TRBJ1-6
cdr3_nt: TGTGCCAGCAGCTACAAGTCAGGGGGCGATTCACCCCCCCACTTT
cdr3_aa: CASSYKSGGDSPPHF

d_call: TRBD1
clone_size: .
v_call: TRBV6-6
j_call: TRBJ1-2
cdr3_nt: TGTGCCAGCAGTCGGACAGGGATAAACTATGGCTACACCTTC
cdr3_aa: CASSRTGINYGYTF

d_call: .
clone_size: .
v_call: TRBV6-4
j_call: TRBJ2-1
cdr3_nt: TGTGCCAGCAGACTTCGGGGGTCTAATGAGCAGTTCTTC
cdr3_aa: CASRLRGSNEQFF

d_call: .
clone_size: .
v_call: TRBV5-6
j_call: TRBJ1-5
cdr3_nt: TGTGCCAGCAGCTTGGGCAGAAATAGCAATCAGCCCCAGCATTTT
cdr3_aa: CASSLGRNSNQPQHF

d_call: TRBD1
clone_size: .
v_call: TRBV29-1
j_call: TRBJ1-2
cdr3_nt: TGCAGCGTCGTGGGACAGGGTAGCTATGGCTACACCTTC
cdr3_aa: CSVVGQGSYGYTF

d_call: .
clone_size: .
v_call: TRBV27
j_call: TRBJ1-6
cdr3_nt: TGTGCCAGCAGTTTATCCTCCGGGACTCCTAATTCACCCCTCCACTTT
cdr3_aa: CASSLSSGTPNSPLHF

d_call: TRBD1
clone_size: .
v_call: TRBV7-2
j_call: TRBJ1-3
cdr3_nt: TGTGCCAGCAGCTTAGCGTCGACAGGGTCTGGAAACACCATATATTTT
cdr3_aa: CASSLASTGSGNTIYF

d_call: TRBD1
clone_size: .
v_call: TRBV5-1
j_call: TRBJ1-3
cdr3_nt: TGCGCCAGCAGCTTGGGACAGGGATACGGAAACACCATATATTTT
cdr3_aa: CASSLGQGYGNTIYF

d_call: TRBD2
clone_size: once
v_call: TRBV9
j_call: TRBJ2-1
cdr3_nt: TGTGCCAGCACCACGGGAGCGGGGGCATCCTACAATGAGCAGTTCTTC
cdr3_aa: CASTTGAGASYNEQFF